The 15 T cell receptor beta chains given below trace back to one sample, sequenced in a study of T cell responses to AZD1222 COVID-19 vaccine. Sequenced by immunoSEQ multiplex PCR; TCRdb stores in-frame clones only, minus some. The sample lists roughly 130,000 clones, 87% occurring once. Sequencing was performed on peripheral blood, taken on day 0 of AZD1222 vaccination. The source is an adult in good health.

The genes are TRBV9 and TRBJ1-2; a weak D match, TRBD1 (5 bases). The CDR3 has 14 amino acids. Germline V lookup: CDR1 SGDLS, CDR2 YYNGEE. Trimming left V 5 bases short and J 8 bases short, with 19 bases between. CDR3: CASSLDGTGLGYTF. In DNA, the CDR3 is TGTGCCAGCAGTCTAGACGGGACGGGGTTGGGCTACACCTTC.

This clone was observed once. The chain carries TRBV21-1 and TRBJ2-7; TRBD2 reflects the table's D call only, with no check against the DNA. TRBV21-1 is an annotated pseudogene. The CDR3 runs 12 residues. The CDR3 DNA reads TGTGCCAGCAAGAGGAATTATGGCGAGCAGTACTTC. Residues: CASKRNYGEQYF.

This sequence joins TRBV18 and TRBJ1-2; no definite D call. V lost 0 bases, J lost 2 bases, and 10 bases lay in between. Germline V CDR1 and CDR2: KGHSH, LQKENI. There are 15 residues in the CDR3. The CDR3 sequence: CASSPPGPINYGYTF. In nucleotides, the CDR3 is TGTGCCAGCTCACCACCCGGGCCTATAAACTATGGCTACACCTTC.

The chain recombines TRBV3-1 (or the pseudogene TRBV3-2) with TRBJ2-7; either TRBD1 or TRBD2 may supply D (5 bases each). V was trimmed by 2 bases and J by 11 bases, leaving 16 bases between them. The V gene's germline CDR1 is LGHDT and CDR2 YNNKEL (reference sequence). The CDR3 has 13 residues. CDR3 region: CASSQLRDGVKYF. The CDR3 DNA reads TGTGCCAGCAGCCAACTCCGGGACGGTGTTAAGTACTTC.

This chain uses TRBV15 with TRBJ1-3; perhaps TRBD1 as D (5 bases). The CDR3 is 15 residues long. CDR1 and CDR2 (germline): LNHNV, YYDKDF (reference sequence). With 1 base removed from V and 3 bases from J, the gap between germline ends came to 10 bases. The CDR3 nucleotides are TGTGCCACCAGCAGAGTATCGGGGGGTGGAAACACCATATATTTT. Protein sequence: CATSRVSGGGNTIYF.

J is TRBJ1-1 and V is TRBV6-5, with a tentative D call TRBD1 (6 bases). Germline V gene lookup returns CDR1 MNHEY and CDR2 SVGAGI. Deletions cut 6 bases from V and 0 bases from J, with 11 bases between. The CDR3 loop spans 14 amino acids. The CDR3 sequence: CASRLQGLNTEAFF. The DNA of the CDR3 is TGTGCCAGCAGACTACAGGGTCTGAACACTGAAGCTTTCTTT.

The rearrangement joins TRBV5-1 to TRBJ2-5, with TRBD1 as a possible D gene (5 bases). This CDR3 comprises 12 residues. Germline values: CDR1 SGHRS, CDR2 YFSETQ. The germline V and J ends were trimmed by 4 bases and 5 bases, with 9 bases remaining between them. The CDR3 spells CASSPRGETQYF. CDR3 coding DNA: TGCGCCAGCAGCCCAAGGGGTGAGACCCAGTACTTC.

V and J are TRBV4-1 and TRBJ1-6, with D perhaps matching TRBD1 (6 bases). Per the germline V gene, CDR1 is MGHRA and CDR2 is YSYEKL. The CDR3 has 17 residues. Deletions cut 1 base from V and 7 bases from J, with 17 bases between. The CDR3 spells CASSQASYQGRNSPLHF. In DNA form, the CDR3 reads TGCGCCAGCAGCCAAGCAAGTTACCAGGGGAGAAATTCACCCCTCCACTTT.

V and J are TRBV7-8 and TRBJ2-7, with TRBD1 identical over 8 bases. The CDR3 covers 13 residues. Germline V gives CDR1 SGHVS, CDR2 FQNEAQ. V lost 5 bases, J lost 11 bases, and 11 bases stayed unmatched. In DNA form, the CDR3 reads TGTGCCAGCAGCGCGCACGGGACAGGCTCCAAGTACTTC. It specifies CASSAHGTGSKYF.

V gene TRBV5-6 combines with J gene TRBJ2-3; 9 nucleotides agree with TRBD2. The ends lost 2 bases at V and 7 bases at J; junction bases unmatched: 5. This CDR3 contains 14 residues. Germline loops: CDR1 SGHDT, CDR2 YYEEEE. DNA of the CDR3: TGTGCCAGCAGCTTCGGCGGGGGGGTTTATACGCAGTATTTT. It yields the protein CASSFGGGVYTQYF.

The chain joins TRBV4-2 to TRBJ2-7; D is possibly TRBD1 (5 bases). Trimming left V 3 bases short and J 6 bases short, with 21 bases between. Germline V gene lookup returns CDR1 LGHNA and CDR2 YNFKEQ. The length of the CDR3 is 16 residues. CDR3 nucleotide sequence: TGTGCCAGCAGCCATTCTGGGGCAGCTACCGTGGGCGAGCAGTACTTC. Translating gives CASSHSGAATVGEQYF.

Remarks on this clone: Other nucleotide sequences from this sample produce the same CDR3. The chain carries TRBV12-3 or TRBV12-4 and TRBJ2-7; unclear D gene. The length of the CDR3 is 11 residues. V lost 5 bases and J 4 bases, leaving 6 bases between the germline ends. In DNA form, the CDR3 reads TGTGCCAGCAGTACCTCTTACGAGCAGTACTTC. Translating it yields CASSTSYEQYF.

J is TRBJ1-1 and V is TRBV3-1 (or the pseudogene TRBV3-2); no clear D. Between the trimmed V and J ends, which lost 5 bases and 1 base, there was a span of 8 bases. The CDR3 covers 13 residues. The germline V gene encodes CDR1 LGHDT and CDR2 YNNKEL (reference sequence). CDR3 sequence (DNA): TGTGCCAGCAGCTACAGTGAGAACACTGAAGCTTTCTTT. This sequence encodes CASSYSENTEAFF.

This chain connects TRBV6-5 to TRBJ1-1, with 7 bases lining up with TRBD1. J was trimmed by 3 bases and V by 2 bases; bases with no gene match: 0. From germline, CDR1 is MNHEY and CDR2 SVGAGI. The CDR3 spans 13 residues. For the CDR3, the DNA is TGTGCCAGCAGTTACGGACAGGACACTGAAGCTTTCTTT. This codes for CASSYGQDTEAFF.

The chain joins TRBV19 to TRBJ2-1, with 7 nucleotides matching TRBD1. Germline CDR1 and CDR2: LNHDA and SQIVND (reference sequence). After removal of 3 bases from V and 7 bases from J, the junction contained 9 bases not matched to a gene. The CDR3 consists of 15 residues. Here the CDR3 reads CASSIETGIWNEQFF. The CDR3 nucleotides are TGTGCCAGTAGTATTGAGACAGGGATCTGGAATGAGCAGTTCTTC.